A selection of T cell receptor beta chains follows, all from one sample in a study of shared clonotypes between healthy human individuals. Assay used: immunoSEQ multiplex PCR; TCRdb lists only in-frame clones, some missing. The table records some 1.4 million clones, more than 95% of them present only once. The sequenced material came from naive CD4+ T cells sorted from blood. The receptors derive from a man under 40 in good health. Both conserved end residues are part of each CDR3. The D gene is left open where the match is weak. Clone size is not always given. Where it is, it says once, few, many or a class for expanded clones.

V,J,size,D,DNA,CDR3
TRBV5-1,TRBJ2-1,.,TRBD2,TGCGCCAGCAGCTCCGGACTAGTCCCCCCCTACAATGAGCAGTTCTTC,CASSSGLVPPYNEQFF
TRBV10-1,TRBJ2-1,.,TRBD2,TGCGCCAGCAGTGCGGGACTAGCAAGAGACAGTGAGCAGTTCTTC,CASSAGLARDSEQFF
TRBV10-3,TRBJ2-3,.,TRBD2,TGTGCCATAACCGAGCGGGAGGGATTGGATACGCAGTATTTT,CAITEREGLDTQYF
TRBV5-6,TRBJ1-1,.,.,TGTGCCAGTAGCTACGGCAGGGCAGGTGAAGCTTTCTTT,CASSYGRAGEAFF
TRBV9,TRBJ2-4,.,TRBD1,TGTGCCAGCAGCGTAGACAGGGGCAAAAACATTCAGTACTTC,CASSVDRGKNIQYF
TRBV2,TRBJ2-1,once,.,TGTGCCAGCAGAGTAGAACAGAATGAGCAGTTCTTC,CASRVEQNEQFF
TRBV5-1,TRBJ2-7,.,TRBD2,TGCGCCAGCAGCTTAGGGGACTACAACCTTTACGAGCAGTACTTC,CASSLGDYNLYEQYF
TRBV20-1,TRBJ1-2,.,.,TGCAGCCTTACTCTTGGCTACACCTTC,CSLTLGYTF
TRBV18,TRBJ2-1,.,.,TGTGCCAGCTCACCCGGCAATGAGCAGTTCTTC,CASSPGNEQFF
TRBV5-1,TRBJ2-3,.,.,TGCGCCAGCAGCCGACGGACTAGCACAGATACGCAGTATTTT,CASSRRTSTDTQYF
TRBV5-6,TRBJ2-1,.,.,TGTGCCAGCAGCTATAATATGGAGCAGTTCTTC,CASSYNMEQFF
TRBV11-3,TRBJ2-1,once,.,TGTGCCAGCAGCTACCACGGGAGTAACAATGAGCAGTTCTTC,CASSYHGSNNEQFF
TRBV7-9,TRBJ1-2,.,TRBD1,TGTGCCAGCAGCTTTTCGGGACAGGGTTTTGGCTACACCTTC,CASSFSGQGFGYTF
TRBV5-5,TRBJ2-7,.,.,TGTGCCAGCAGCCCCGACAGGCGATCCTACGAGCAGTACTTC,CASSPDRRSYEQYF
TRBV10-3,TRBJ2-2,.,TRBD1,TGTGCCATCAGGAATCAAGGACAGGCGAACACCGGGGAGCTGTTTTTT,CAIRNQGQANTGELFF
TRBV5-8,TRBJ1-1,.,.,TGTGCCAGCAGCCCGGGCCCATCGGACACTGAAGCTTTCTTT,CASSPGPSDTEAFF
TRBV18,TRBJ2-5,.,.,TGTGCCAGCTCACCCCTCGGGACTCAAGAGACCCAGTACTTC,CASSPLGTQETQYF
TRBV2,TRBJ2-7,.,.,TGTGCCAGCACCGAGGGCACGGCGCGCTACGAGCAGTACTTC,CASTEGTARYEQYF
TRBV28,TRBJ2-7,.,.,TGTGCCAGCAGTTCCCCGGGTCACCTCCTCGACTACGAGCAGTACTTC,CASSSPGHLLDYEQYF
TRBV2,TRBJ1-1,.,.,TGTGCCAGCAGTGAACGGGAAGGCACTGAAGCTTTCTTT,CASSEREGTEAFF
TRBV6-4,TRBJ2-7,.,.,TGTGCCAGCAGTGACTCGAGAACAAGTCCCGAGCAGTACTTC,CASSDSRTSPEQYF
TRBV6-1,TRBJ2-2,.,.,TGTGCCAGCCAAAGGGACCGCGCCACCGGGGAGCTGTTTTTT,CASQRDRATGELFF
TRBV5-1,TRBJ2-3,.,.,TGCGCCAGCAGCTTATCAACTGGAGGGCGGAGCACAGATACGCAGTATTTT,CASSLSTGGRSTDTQYF
TRBV2,TRBJ1-1,.,TRBD1,TGTGCCAGCAGAGACGTGGGACAGCGGACGAGGAACACTGAAGCTTTCTTT,CASRDVGQRTRNTEAFF
TRBV4-3,TRBJ2-1,.,TRBD2,TGCGCCAGCAGTCGAACTAGCGGTTACAATGAGCAGTTCTTC,CASSRTSGYNEQFF
TRBV7-8,TRBJ2-2,.,TRBD1,TGTGCCAGCAGCTTAATCAGGGGGCCCACCGGGGAGCTGTTTTTT,CASSLIRGPTGELFF
TRBV19,TRBJ2-6,.,TRBD2,TGTGCCAGTAGCGACCCGGGACTAACTTCGGGGGCCAACGTCCTGACTTTC,CASSDPGLTSGANVLTF
TRBV9,TRBJ2-5,.,TRBD1,TGTGCCAGCAGCGGGGAGACAGGGTTTCAAGAGACCCAGTACTTC,CASSGETGFQETQYF
TRBV14,TRBJ2-5,.,.,TGTGCCAGCAGCCGAACGGCAGGGGGGGGAGAGACCCAGTACTTC,CASSRTAGGGETQYF
TRBV9,TRBJ2-5,.,.,TGTGCCAGCAGCGTGGGCCTCGGGCGGGGAGAAGAGACCCAGTACTTC,CASSVGLGRGEETQYF
TRBV9,TRBJ2-1,once,.,TGTGCCAGCAGCAGTCAACTTCAAAACTCCTACAATGAGCAGTTCTTC,CASSSQLQNSYNEQFF
TRBV6-8,TRBJ2-1,.,TRBD2,TGTGCCAGCAGTCATTCTAGCGGGAGGGCCGTCGGTTCACTATACAATGAGCAGTTCTTC,CASSHSSGRAVGSLYNEQFF
TRBV27,TRBJ2-1,.,TRBD2,TGTGCCAGCAGTTTGAACAATCGTGGACTAGCGGGATCCTACAATGAGCAGTTCTTC,CASSLNNRGLAGSYNEQFF
TRBV7-3,TRBJ2-2,once,TRBD2,TGTGCCAGCAGCTTACCTACCGGGACTACCACCGGGGAGCTGTTTTTT,CASSLPTGTTTGELFF
TRBV10-3,TRBJ1-1,.,.,TGTGCCATCGGCCGGGACATCGGGGAAGCTTTCTTT,CAIGRDIGEAFF
TRBV5-1,TRBJ1-3,.,.,TGCGCCAGCAGCCTGGGGCACCGAAACACCATATATTTT,CASSLGHRNTIYF
TRBV9,TRBJ2-7,once,TRBD1,TGTGCCAGCAGCGTATCTTTCCAGGGGACAGGGGTCGACTACGAGCAGTACTTC,CASSVSFQGTGVDYEQYF
TRBV7-9,TRBJ2-5,.,.,TGTGCCAGCAGCTCTACAGAGCCGCAAGAGACCCAGTACTTC,CASSSTEPQETQYF
TRBV28,TRBJ2-7,.,.,TGTGCCAGCAGCCGGATCGGGGGTCCCTACGAGCAGTACTTC,CASSRIGGPYEQYF
TRBV15,TRBJ1-5,.,.,TGTGCCACCAGTCCGATGCCTCTGGGGGCCAAACCCCAGCATTTT,CATSPMPLGAKPQHF
TRBV5-4,TRBJ2-5,once,.,TGTGCCAGCAGCTTGATCGGTTCCGGAGAGACCCAGTACTTC,CASSLIGSGETQYF
TRBV6-6,TRBJ2-1,.,TRBD2,TGTGCCAGCACATCGGGACTAGCGACCTCCTACAATGAGCAGTTCTTC,CASTSGLATSYNEQFF
TRBV15,TRBJ2-1,.,.,TGTGCCACCAGCAGAGGTCCCGGCGGCAATGAGCAGTTCTTC,CATSRGPGGNEQFF
TRBV27,TRBJ2-3,.,TRBD2,TGTGCCAGCAGTAGTGGGACTAGCGGCACAGATACGCAGTATTTT,CASSSGTSGTDTQYF
TRBV6-1,TRBJ2-7,.,.,TGTGCCAGCTGCACGGACCGCTACTACGAGCAGTACTTC,CASCTDRYYEQYF
TRBV6-1,TRBJ2-5,.,.,TGTGCCAGCAAATGGGCGGTGAATGGGGAGACCCAGTACTTC,CASKWAVNGETQYF
TRBV5-4,TRBJ2-5,.,.,TGTGCCAGCAGCGCCTCTCTCGCCGCCAAGCTCCAAGAGACCCAGTACTTC,CASSASLAAKLQETQYF
TRBV27,TRBJ1-5,.,TRBD1,TGTGCCAGCAGTCTCCGGAACCGGGACAGGGACGACCAGCCCCAGCATTTT,CASSLRNRDRDDQPQHF
TRBV29-1,TRBJ2-5,.,TRBD1,TGCAGCGCGGAGAATACAGGGGGCGCGGAGACCCAGTACTTC,CSAENTGGAETQYF
TRBV25-1,TRBJ2-7,.,.,TGTGCCAGCGGAGACAGCGGCAGGCAGTACTTC,CASGDSGRQYF
TRBV5-5,TRBJ2-7,once,.,TGTGCCAGCTGGGGTCGGAATCCTATCTACGAGCAGTACTTC,CASWGRNPIYEQYF